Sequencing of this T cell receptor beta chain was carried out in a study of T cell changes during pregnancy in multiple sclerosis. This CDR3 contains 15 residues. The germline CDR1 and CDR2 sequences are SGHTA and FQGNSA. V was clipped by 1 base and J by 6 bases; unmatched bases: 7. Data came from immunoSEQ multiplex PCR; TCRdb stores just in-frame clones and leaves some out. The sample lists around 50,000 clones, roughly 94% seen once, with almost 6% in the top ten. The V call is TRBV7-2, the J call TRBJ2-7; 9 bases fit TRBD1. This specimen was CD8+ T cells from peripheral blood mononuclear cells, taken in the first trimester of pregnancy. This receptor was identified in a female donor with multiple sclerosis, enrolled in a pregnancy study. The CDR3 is CASSLGGQGISEQYF. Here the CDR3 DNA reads TGTGCCAGCAGCTTAGGGGGACAGGGAATCTCCGAGCAGTACTTC.